The source of this TCR beta chain is a study of cytomegalovirus exposure and HLA in healthy donors. There are a few counts of this clone. Use of 60 Vbeta and 13 Jbeta primers characterized the PCR. TCRdb's table, derived via immunoSEQ multiplex PCR, lists solely in-frame clones and lacks some. The repertoire holds under 200,000 clones, approximately 80% seen once, with roughly 2% in the top ten. CDR1 is LGHNA and CDR2 is YSLEER in the germline V gene. Trimming took off 2 bases at V and 10 bases at J, with 14 bases between the two ends. CDR3 length: 13 amino acids. The source is a man aged 50-60 years in good health and CMV-seropositive. The J gene is TRBJ1-1, the V gene TRBV4-3, with a weak D call TRBD1 (5 bases). Sequenced input: PBMCs. CDR3 loop: CASSQLRAGRAFF. The CDR3 bases are TGCGCCAGCAGCCAACTGAGAGCGGGACGAGCTTTCTTT.